The rows below give T cell receptor beta chains drawn from one sample of a study of T cell repertoires in cytomegalovirus infection. MiXCR, run by TCRdb on the reads, gives a single entry per CDR3 protein. The table records roughly 990,000 distinct CDR3 sequences, approximately 31% of them present only once. No antigen is known for these receptors. Source: cultured CD8+ T cells from PBMCs, taken from culture after CMV antigen stimulation. These receptors came from a human donor in good health (CMV status not recorded). Some clones in this sample may be carry-over from other donors' samples. The CDR3 runs from the conserved cysteine through the conserved F or W. A D gene is named only where the DNA matches it firmly. Rows may omit the clone size; those that give it use once, few, many or a size class.

TRBJ2-5 TRBV10-3 NA NA TGTGCCATCAGTGACTCGGATACTTACCAAGAGACCCAGTACTTC CAISDSDTYQETQYF
TRBJ2-7 TRBV7-9 NA NA TGTGCCAGCAACCGAAGCAGGGACGAGCAGTACTTC CASNRSRDEQYF
TRBJ1-1 TRBV6-6 NA few TGTGCCAGCAACACCGCGGGGCGGGGAGAAGCTTTCTTT CASNTAGRGEAFF
TRBJ1-1 TRBV7-8 NA NA TGTGCCAGCAGCTGGAGTGAAAGGGGCTGGGATGAAGCTTTCTTT CASSWSERGWDEAFF
TRBJ2-7 TRBV7-2 TRBD1 many TGTGCCAGCAGCCCGGACAGGGGAACTAGCTCCTACGAGCAGTACTTC CASSPDRGTSSYEQYF
TRBJ2-7 TRBV7-2 TRBD1 many TGTGCCAGCAGCCCAAGACAGGGGGCGAAAGACAGGGGGTACTACGAGCAGTACTTC CASSPRQGAKDRGYYEQYF
TRBJ2-1 TRBV15 NA NA TGTGCCACCAGCAGAGTCCGTGGGCCCCCGGACAATGAGCAGTTCTTC CATSRVRGPPDNEQFF
TRBJ2-4 TRBV12-5 NA many TGTGCTAGTGCCAGGGACTCCGGGGTCGCCAAAAACATTCAGTACTTC CASARDSGVAKNIQYF
TRBJ2-1 TRBV29-1 NA NA TGCAGCGTTGAGGGGGGGCTCTCCTACAATGAGCAGTTCTTC CSVEGGLSYNEQFF
TRBJ1-1 TRBV6-5 TRBD1 few TGTGCCAGCAGAACGGGACAGGGACGGACTGAAGCTTTCTTT CASRTGQGRTEAFF
TRBJ2-3 TRBV19 NA few TGTGCCACCCGCACAGATACGCAGTATTTT CATRTDTQYF
TRBJ2-1 TRBV6-2/TRBV6-3 TRBD2 many TGTGCCAGCAGTTACCCCAGGACTAGCGGGGGGCTCAATGAGCAGTTCTTC CASSYPRTSGGLNEQFF
TRBJ1-2 TRBV28 NA few TGTGCCAGCAGGTTAGGAGGGCTTAACTATGGCTACACCTTC CASRLGGLNYGYTF
TRBJ2-2 TRBV6-2/TRBV6-3 NA NA TGTGCCAGCAGTGACCGGGACGGTCACACCGGGGAGCTGTTTTTT CASSDRDGHTGELFF
TRBJ2-1 TRBV7-6 NA few TGTGCCAGCAGGTTCCTGTACAATGAGCAGTTCTTC CASRFLYNEQFF
TRBJ1-6 TRBV27 TRBD1 NA TGTGCCAGCTTCGGGCACAGGGGAAATTCACCCCTCCACTTT CASFGHRGNSPLHF
TRBJ2-3 TRBV7-9 NA NA TGTGCCAGCAGCTGGGCCGTGGGACTCGGGAGCACAGATACGCAGTATTTT CASSWAVGLGSTDTQYF
TRBJ2-1 TRBV5-1 NA NA TGCGCCAGCAGCTGGACCGGTCCGGCCGGTGAGCAGTTCTTC CASSWTGPAGEQFF
TRBJ2-3 TRBV24-1 NA NA TGTGCCACCAGTGATTTGAGAGGAGACCAACCAGATACGCAGTATTTT CATSDLRGDQPDTQYF
TRBJ2-3 TRBV12-3/TRBV12-4 TRBD2 few TGTGCCAGCAGTTTCCGACTAGCGGGGCCCCCAGATACGCAGTATTTT CASSFRLAGPPDTQYF
TRBJ1-5 TRBV19 NA NA TGTGCCAGTAGTATTGATACAGGAGGGGTTCTGGAACCCCAGCATTTT CASSIDTGGVLEPQHF
TRBJ1-5 TRBV28 NA NA TGTGCCAGCAGTTTATCTTCACTTAGCAATCAGCCCCAGCATTTT CASSLSSLSNQPQHF
TRBJ1-1 TRBV4-3 NA NA TGCGCCGGCAGCCAACGGCAACCCCTACAGGGAATGAACACTGAAGCTTTCTTT CAGSQRQPLQGMNTEAFF
TRBJ1-5 TRBV6-1 NA many TGTGCCAGCAGTACCCGGTTTGACAGGAATCAGCCCCAGCATTTT CASSTRFDRNQPQHF